These 8 T cell receptor beta chains originate from one sample sequenced in a study of CD8 T cells in ankylosing spondylitis (dated by TCRdb to about 2017). Library preparation employed 5' RACE. Instrument on record: Illumina HiSeq 2500. The raw public reads went through TCRdb reprocessing: fastp at Q25, MiXCR clone calling, in-frame beta chains kept. Merged by CDR3 protein, the rows form single entries marked with the most common genes and DNA. For this sample there are about 320,000 distinct CDR3 sequences; around a tenth appear just once. Roughly 9.1% of the sample comes from the top ten. The specimen was blood, either unsorted or a sorted T cell fraction (not recorded which). These receptors all stem from a female donor with ankylosing spondylitis or in good health (not recorded which).

J is TRBJ2-7 and V is TRBV7-2, with 12 nucleotides matching TRBD2. The CDR3 consists of 16 residues. V lost 1 base and J lost 7; bases outside the gene matches: 8. Germline V gene lookup returns CDR1 SGHTA and CDR2 FQGNSA. The CDR3 region is CASSLDQLAGGWEQYF. DNA of the CDR3: TGTGCCAGCAGCTTAGATCAACTAGCGGGGGGTTGGGAGCAGTACTTC.

CDR3 sequence: CASLADSYSNQPQHF. CDR3 bases: TGTGCCAGCCTGGCAGACTCATATAGCAATCAGCCCCAGCATTTT. The chain has TRBV6-2 or TRBV6-3 and TRBJ1-5; no definite D call. The CDR3 is 15 residues long. The V gene's germline CDR1 is MNHEY and CDR2 SVGEGT. Trimming cost V 8 bases and J 0 bases, with 14 bases left between them.

The V and J genes are TRBV12-3 or TRBV12-4 and TRBJ2-2; TRBD2 agrees at 10 bases. The length of the CDR3 is 18 residues. J gave up 8 bases and V 11 bases, and 23 bases lay outside the gene matches. CDR3: CAFCMGASGRMLAGELFF. The CDR3 DNA follows: TGTGCCTTCTGCATGGGAGCTAGCGGGAGAATGTTGGCAGGGGAGCTGTTTTTT.

Comment on this clonotype: It is likely a read error, because the conserved phenylalanine at the end of the CDR3 is missing. The chain has TRBV7-2 and TRBJ2-2, with 7 bases matching TRBD2. This CDR3 is 14 amino acids long. CDR1 is SGHTA and CDR2 is FQGNSA in the germline V gene. V dropped 0 bases and J dropped 5; count of bases not matched to a gene: 0. The CDR3 DNA is TGTGCCAGCAGCTTAGCGCGGGGGACCGGGGAGCTGTTTTCT. It is translated as CASSLARGTGELFS.

This clonotype showed up many times. The chain combines TRBV6-1 with TRBJ2-4; weak D call: TRBD1 (6 bases). Germline V gives CDR1 MNHNS, CDR2 SASEGT. The ends were cut back, 6 bases at V and 0 bases at J, with 18 bases in the middle. This CDR3 contains 17 residues. The CDR3 region has the DNA TGTGCCAGCAGCCCCGACAGGCCAACTGTAGCCAAAAACATTCAGTACTTC. The encoded protein is CASSPDRPTVAKNIQYF.

This clonotype was seen only a few times. This chain links TRBV10-2 with TRBJ2-7; TRBD2 is a possible D gene (7 bases). V was clipped by 8 bases and J by 2 bases, with 10 bases between them. The CDR3 has 12 residues. Germline V gene sequence: CDR1 WSHSY, CDR2 SAAADI. This chain's CDR3 is CASVGGPYEQYF. DNA of the CDR3: TGCGCCAGCGTCGGGGGGCCCTACGAGCAGTACTTC.

This clonotype was seen many times. The rearrangement uses TRBV6-5 and TRBJ2-5; 8 bases align to TRBD2. CDR1 and CDR2 from the germline V gene are MNHEY and SVGAGI. V shed 2 bases and J 5 bases; nucleotides not matched to a gene: 10. The CDR3 extends over 16 amino acids. CDR3 bases: TGTGCCAGCAGTTACCGAAGGAGCGGGAGTGGGGAGACCCAGTACTTC. It is translated as CASSYRRSGSGETQYF.

This clonotype was observed at least ten times. The chain uses TRBV10-3 and TRBJ2-1; TRBD1 matches 9 bases. J gave up 6 bases and V 11 bases, and 11 bases lay outside the gene matches. Germline lookup yields CDR1 ENHRY and CDR2 SYGVKD. This CDR3 has 14 amino acids. CDR3 nucleotide sequence: TGTGCCGTGACCGCCGGGACAGGGTCCAATGAGCAGTTCTTC. It specifies CAVTAGTGSNEQFF.